A single sample gave rise to the 19 T cell receptor beta chains below, sequenced in a study of T cell responses to AZD1222 COVID-19 vaccine. Sequencing used immunoSEQ multiplex PCR; TCRdb keeps in-frame clones, though not all of them. The data contain 110,000 to 150,000 clones, approximately 93% of them seen just once; the ten biggest clones take up over 0.85%. The sample here was peripheral blood, taken on day 0 of MenACWY control vaccination. The receptors originated from an adult in good health.

V is TRBV7-3 and J is TRBJ1-1; weak D call: TRBD1 (5 bases). This CDR3 has 17 residues. V was shortened by 1 base and J by 6 bases, with 21 bases between the two germline ends. Germline V lookup: CDR1 SGHTA, CDR2 FQGTGA. CDR3: CASSLSRMDPGIPEAFF. CDR3 bases: TGTGCCAGCAGCTTAAGTCGAATGGATCCAGGGATCCCTGAAGCTTTCTTT.

This rearrangement joins TRBV2 to TRBJ1-5, with TRBD1 as a possible D gene (6 bases). The CDR3 runs to 16 residues. Germline CDR1 and CDR2: SNHLY and FYNNEI. The V gene lost 5 bases and the J gene lost 4 bases, with 18 bases spanning the gap. The DNA for the CDR3 is TGTGCCAGCAGTCTTGGGGTCGGACAGAAGAATCAGCCCCAGCATTTT. Protein product: CASSLGVGQKNQPQHF.

The chain has TRBV19 and TRBJ1-1; D might be TRBD1 (6 bases). Trimming pared 7 bases from V and 5 bases from J, leaving 23 bases between. Germline values: CDR1 LNHDA, CDR2 SQIVND (reference sequence). The CDR3 totals 16 residues. The CDR3 protein is CASTPSGARVWTEAFF. As DNA, the CDR3 is TGTGCCAGTACCCCCTCGGGGGCGCGGGTTTGGACTGAAGCTTTCTTT.

This sequence joins TRBV4-1 and TRBJ1-2; D uncertain. Trimming cost V 0 bases and J 8 bases, with 16 bases left between them. CDR3 length: 15 amino acids. The germline CDR1 and CDR2 sequences are MGHRA and YSYEKL. The CDR3: CASSQDPPGKGGYTF. The DNA for the CDR3 is TGCGCCAGCAGCCAAGATCCGCCAGGCAAGGGAGGCTACACCTTC.

Comment on this clone: Additional DNA sequences in this sample encode the identical CDR3. The chain employs TRBV5-1 and TRBJ2-3, with D possibly matching TRBD2 (6 bases). Trimming took off 0 bases at V and 5 bases at J, with 7 bases between the two ends. CDR1 and CDR2 from the germline V gene are SGHRS and YFSETQ. The CDR3 consists of 13 residues. This CDR3 is CASSLAGGDTQYF. The CDR3 DNA is TGCGCCAGCAGCTTGGCCGGGGGAGATACGCAGTATTTT.

The chain employs TRBV6-5 and TRBJ1-6; the match to TRBD1 covers 9 bases. The CDR3 totals 13 residues. Germline-derived CDR1 and CDR2 are MNHEY and SVGAGI. V lost 8 bases to trimming and J lost 8 bases; unmatched junction nucleotides: 4. For the CDR3, the DNA is TGTGCCAGCTCCGGGACAGGGCATTCACCCCTCCACTTT. This gives the protein CASSGTGHSPLHF.

The V call is TRBV6-5, the J call TRBJ2-1; 14 bases agree with TRBD2. The germline V gene has CDR1 MNHEY and CDR2 SVGAGI. This CDR3 has 16 residues. V shed 2 bases, J shed 7 bases, and the junction held 4 bases outside the gene matches. The CDR3 sequence is CASSYRLAGGINEQFF. The DNA for the CDR3 is TGTGCCAGCAGTTACCGACTAGCGGGAGGGATTAATGAGCAGTTCTTC.

In the case of this clone: The identical CDR3 is also encoded by other nucleotide sequences in the sample. CDR3 sequence (DNA): TGTGCCAGCAGTTTATTGGGGGGGGTCCAAGAGACCCAGTACTTC. Translation: CASSLLGGVQETQYF. V usage is TRBV28 and J usage is TRBJ2-5; TRBD2 agrees at 7 bases. In germline, CDR1 is MDHEN, CDR2 SYDVKM. The CDR3 covers 15 residues. Germline trimming cut 1 base from V and 1 base from J; bases unmatched to any gene: 3.

This clone was recorded only once. The J gene is TRBJ2-7, the V gene TRBV7-2; tentatively, D is TRBD1 or TRBD2 (5 bases each). Germline V CDR1 and CDR2: SGHTA, FQGNSA. V shed 7 bases and J shed 3 bases, with 13 bases lying between them. The CDR3 loop spans 13 amino acids. The CDR3 here is CASTDLGDYEQYF. The CDR3 DNA follows: TGTGCCAGCACCGATCTGGGGGACTACGAGCAGTACTTC. The whole variable domain, filled in from reference TRBV7-2 and TRBJ2-7, reads GAGVSQSPSNKVTEKGKDVELRCDPISGHTALYWYRQSLGQGLEFLIYFQGNSAPDKSGLPSDRFSAERTGGSVSTLTIQRTQQEDSAVYLCASTDLGDYEQYFGPGTRLTVT.

The V gene is TRBV5-1, the J gene TRBJ2-5; D is tentatively TRBD1 or TRBD2 (5 bases each). The CDR3 spans 13 residues. Trimming took 5 bases from V and 5 from J, leaving 13 bases between them. Germline V CDR1 and CDR2: SGHRS, YFSETQ. In nucleotides, the CDR3 is TGCGCCAGCAGAGACCAGGGAGCGGAGACCCAGTACTTC. Encoded protein: CASRDQGAETQYF.

The rearrangement links TRBV19 to TRBJ1-1; tentatively, D is TRBD1 (6 bases). The CDR3 has 15 residues. CDR1 is LNHDA, CDR2 SQIVND, per germline (reference sequence). V shed 5 bases and J shed 1 base, with 14 bases lying between them. CDR3 nucleotides: TGTGCCAGTAGTGGGGGGCCGGGGCGGAACACTGAAGCTTTCTTT. Encoded protein: CASSGGPGRNTEAFF.

The chain uses TRBV6-5 and TRBJ1-3, with D hard to call. The V gene lost 5 bases and the J gene lost 0 bases, with 8 bases spanning the gap. The CDR3 has 14 residues. Germline CDR1 reads MNHEY; CDR2 reads SVGAGI. The CDR3 region is CASSPFISGNTIYF. The CDR3 DNA follows: TGTGCCAGCAGTCCTTTCATCTCTGGAAACACCATATATTTT.

The gene calls are TRBV5-1 and TRBJ2-5, with no clear D. The CDR3 contains 15 residues. V lost 4 bases, J lost 3 bases, and 16 bases lay in between. Germline V CDR1 and CDR2: SGHRS, YFSETQ. The CDR3: CASSPVGFLEETQYF. CDR3 in DNA: TGCGCCAGCAGCCCCGTAGGGTTCTTAGAAGAGACCCAGTACTTC. Using reference TRBV5-1 and TRBJ2-5 for the parts outside the CDR3, the full variable domain is KAGVTQTPRYLIKTRGQQVTLSCSPISGHRSVSWYQQTPGQGLQFLFEYFSETQRNKGNFPGRFSGRQFSNSRSEMNVSTLELGDSALYLCASSPVGFLEETQYFGPGTRLLVL.

The J gene is TRBJ1-1, the V gene TRBV14; a weak D match, TRBD1 (5 bases). From germline, CDR1 is SGHDN and CDR2 FVKESK. This CDR3 contains 13 residues. V shed 3 bases and J shed 4 bases, with 9 bases lying between them. The CDR3 DNA is TGTGCCAGCAGCCACCGACAGTTCACTGAAGCTTTCTTT. This gives the protein CASSHRQFTEAFF. Combining the CDR3 with reference TRBV14 and TRBJ1-1 gives the whole variable domain EAGVTQFPSHSVIEKGQTVTLRCDPISGHDNLYWYRRVMGKEIKFLLHFVKESKQDESGMPNNRFLAERTGGTYSTLKVQPAELEDSGVYFCASSHRQFTEAFFGQGTRLTVV.

This chain uses TRBV27 with TRBJ1-6; 10 bases are shared with TRBD1. Per germline, CDR1 MNHEY and CDR2 SMNVEV (reference sequence). Trimming at V came to 6 bases and at J to 0 bases, leaving 8 bases not matched to a gene. This CDR3 spans 18 amino acids. The CDR3 bases are TGTGCCAGCAGCCCGACAGGGGGCCATAGCTCCTATAATTCACCCCTCCACTTT. This gives the protein CASSPTGGHSSYNSPLHF.

The V and J genes are TRBV6-5 and TRBJ1-2; the match to TRBD1 covers 7 bases. Per the germline V gene, CDR1 is MNHEY and CDR2 is SVGAGI. This CDR3 is built from 16 residues. V shed 1 base and J 2 bases; nucleotides not matched to a gene: 7. This CDR3 is CASSYWEGQTNYGYTF. DNA of the CDR3: TGTGCCAGCAGTTACTGGGAGGGACAGACAAACTATGGCTACACCTTC.

This clone has just one count. The rearrangement uses TRBV12-5 and TRBJ1-1; TRBD1 might be the D (5 bases). The length of the CDR3 is 13 residues. V was pared by 8 bases and J by 7 bases, with 17 bases between. Germline V lookup: CDR1 LGHNT, CDR2 FRNRAP. As DNA, the CDR3 is TGTGCTAGTATAATTGGGGGAGGGGTTGAAGCTTTCTTT. This gives the protein CASIIGGGVEAFF.

The chain employs TRBV18 and TRBJ1-6; the match to TRBD1 covers 7 bases. Per germline, CDR1 KGHSH and CDR2 LQKENI. The ends lost 6 bases at V and 9 bases at J; junction bases unmatched: 11. The CDR3 totals 15 residues. CDR3 sequence: CASSDRQKRGSPLHF. The CDR3 DNA reads TGTGCCAGCTCGGACAGGCAAAAGCGAGGTTCACCCCTCCACTTT.

The rearrangement uses TRBV19 and TRBJ2-2; maybe TRBD2 (7 bases). Deletions cut 6 bases from V and 4 bases from J, with 15 bases between. CDR3 length: 15 residues. Germline V CDR1 and CDR2: LNHDA, SQIVND (reference sequence). CDR3 residues: CASSLGGPVTGELFF. The DNA of the CDR3 is TGTGCCAGTAGCCTCGGGGGGCCCGTCACCGGGGAGCTGTTTTTT.